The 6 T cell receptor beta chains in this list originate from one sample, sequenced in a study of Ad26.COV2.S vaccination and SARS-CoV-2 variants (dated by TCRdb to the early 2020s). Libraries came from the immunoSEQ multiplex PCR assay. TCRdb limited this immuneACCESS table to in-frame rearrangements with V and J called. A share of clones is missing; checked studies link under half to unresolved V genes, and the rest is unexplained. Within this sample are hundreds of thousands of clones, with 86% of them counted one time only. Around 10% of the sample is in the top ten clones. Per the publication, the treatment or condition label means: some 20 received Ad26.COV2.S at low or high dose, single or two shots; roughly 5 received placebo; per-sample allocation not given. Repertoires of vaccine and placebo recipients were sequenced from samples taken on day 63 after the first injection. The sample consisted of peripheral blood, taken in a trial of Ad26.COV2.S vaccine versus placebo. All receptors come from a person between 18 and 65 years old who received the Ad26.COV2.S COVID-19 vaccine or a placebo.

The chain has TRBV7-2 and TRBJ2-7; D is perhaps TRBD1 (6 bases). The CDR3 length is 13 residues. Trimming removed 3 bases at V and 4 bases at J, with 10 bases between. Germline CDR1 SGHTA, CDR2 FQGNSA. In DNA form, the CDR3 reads TGTGCCAGCAGCTTGGGGGCGGTGTACGAGCAGTACTTC. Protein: CASSLGAVYEQYF.

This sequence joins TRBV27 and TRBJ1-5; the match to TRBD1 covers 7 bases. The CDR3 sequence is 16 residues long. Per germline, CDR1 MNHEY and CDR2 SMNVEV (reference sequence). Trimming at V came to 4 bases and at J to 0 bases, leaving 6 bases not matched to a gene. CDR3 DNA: TGTGCCAGCAGTTACGCCGGGACAGCTAGCAATCAGCCCCAGCATTTT. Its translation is CASSYAGTASNQPQHF.

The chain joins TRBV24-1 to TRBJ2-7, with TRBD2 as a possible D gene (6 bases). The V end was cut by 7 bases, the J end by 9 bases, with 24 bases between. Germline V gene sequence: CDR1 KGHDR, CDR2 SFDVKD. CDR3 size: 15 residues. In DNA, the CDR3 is TGTGCCACCAGACTCCGGGCCAGGGAAAGGGACTGGCAGTACTTC. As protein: CATRLRARERDWQYF.

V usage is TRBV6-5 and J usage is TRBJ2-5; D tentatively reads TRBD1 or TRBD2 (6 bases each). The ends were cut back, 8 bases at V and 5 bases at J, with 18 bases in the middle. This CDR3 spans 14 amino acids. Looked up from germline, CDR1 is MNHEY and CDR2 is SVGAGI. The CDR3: CASGTDRRPETQYF. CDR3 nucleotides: TGTGCCAGCGGGACTGACAGGCGGCCGGAGACCCAGTACTTC.

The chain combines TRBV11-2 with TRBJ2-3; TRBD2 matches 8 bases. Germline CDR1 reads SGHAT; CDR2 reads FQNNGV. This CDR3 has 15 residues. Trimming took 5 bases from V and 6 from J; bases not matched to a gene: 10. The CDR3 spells CASSPIRGGLDTQYF. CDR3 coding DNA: TGTGCCAGCAGCCCCATACGGGGGGGCCTTGATACGCAGTATTTT.

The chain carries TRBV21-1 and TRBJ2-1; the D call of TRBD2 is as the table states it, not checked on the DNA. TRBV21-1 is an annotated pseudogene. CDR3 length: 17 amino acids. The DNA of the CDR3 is TGTGCCAGCAGCACCCCTGATCGATGCGGGTGGCACAATGAGCAGTTCTTC. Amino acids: CASSTPDRCGWHNEQFF.